This is a list of T cell receptor beta chains from one sample in a study of blood T cell repertoires in COVID-19. The table came from immunoSEQ multiplex PCR; TCRdb's copy has only in-frame clones and leaves some out. The sample records roughly 140,000 clones, around 86% being singletons. The specimen was peripheral blood. The receptors here all came from a woman older than 75 with acute or convalescent COVID-19. The CDR3 runs from the conserved cysteine through the conserved F or W. D genes are given only for firm matches. Clone size is given for some rows only: seen once, a few or many times, or a class if the clone is expanded.

clone_size | j_call | d_call | v_call | cdr3_aa | cdr3_nt
once | TRBJ1-6 | . | TRBV10-2 | CASSELRGGAGHNSPLHF | TGCGCCAGCAGTGAGCTCCGGGGAGGGGCTGGACATAATTCACCCCTCCACTTT
. | TRBJ1-2 | . | TRBV30 | CAWSEAGADGYTF | TGTGCCTGGAGTGAGGCGGGGGCGGATGGCTACACCTTC
. | TRBJ1-2 | . | TRBV3-1/TRBV3-2 | CASSQDLAGARGYTF | TGTGCCAGCAGCCAAGATCTCGCGGGGGCGCGGGGCTACACCTTC
. | TRBJ2-3 | . | TRBV7-2 | CASSLGNGDTQYF | TGTGCCAGCAGCCTCGGGAATGGGGATACGCAGTATTTT
. | TRBJ2-7 | . | TRBV5-1 | CASSYPGVSYEQYF | TGCGCCAGCAGCTACCCCGGAGTCTCCTACGAGCAGTACTTC
. | TRBJ2-5 | . | TRBV10-2 | CASTQNRAETQYF | TGCGCCAGCACCCAGAACAGGGCAGAGACCCAGTACTTC
. | TRBJ2-3 | TRBD2 | TRBV28 | CASSPAMAGVGDTQYF | TGTGCCAGCAGTCCAGCCATGGCGGGAGTGGGTGATACGCAGTATTTT
. | TRBJ1-6 | TRBD1 | TRBV6-5 | CASSYTGTANSPLHF | TGTGCCAGCAGTTACACCGGGACAGCCAATTCACCCCTCCACTTT
few | TRBJ2-7 | TRBD2 | TRBV5-1 | CASSPVGLAGYEQYF | TGCGCCAGCAGCCCAGTGGGACTAGCAGGGTACGAGCAGTACTTC
. | TRBJ1-3 | . | TRBV7-9 | CASSLVSTIAF | TGTGCCAGCAGCCTAGTTAGCACGATCGCTTTT
. | TRBJ2-7 | . | TRBV6-5 | CANSRDTTYEQYF | TGTGCCAACTCCCGGGACACTACCTACGAGCAGTACTTC
. | TRBJ2-7 | TRBD2 | TRBV3-1/TRBV3-2 | CASSHVLGLDIYEQYF | TGTGCCAGCAGCCATGTGCTGGGACTAGATATATACGAGCAGTACTTC
. | TRBJ2-2 | TRBD2 | TRBV5-1 | CASSLVGLAGGRELFF | TGCGCCAGCAGCTTGGTGGGACTAGCGGGAGGTCGGGAGCTGTTTTTT
. | TRBJ2-3 | . | TRBV9 | CASSVGGVSTDTQYF | TGTGCCAGCAGCGTAGGTGGAGTAAGCACAGATACGCAGTATTTT
. | TRBJ1-2 | TRBD1 | TRBV24-1 | CATSDLATGDHYGYTF | TGTGCCACCAGTGATTTAGCAACAGGGGACCACTATGGCTACACCTTC
. | TRBJ1-4 | . | TRBV5-1 | CASSLDTINEKLFF | TGCGCCAGCAGCCTCGACACCATTAATGAAAAACTGTTTTTT
. | TRBJ2-7 | . | TRBV4-1 | CASSSGTVLHEQYF | TGCGCCAGCAGCTCCGGGACTGTTCTGCACGAGCAGTACTTC
. | TRBJ1-2 | . | TRBV28 | CASSPPDSTNYGYTF | TGTGCCAGCAGCCCCCCGGACAGCACTAACTATGGCTACACCTTC
many | TRBJ2-1 | . | TRBV7-9 | CASSLVATERFF | TGTGCCAGCAGCTTAGTGGCGACGGAGCGGTTCTTC
. | TRBJ1-2 | . | TRBV24-1 | CATSDRTRAHCLGYTF | TGTGCCACCAGTGACCGGACAAGGGCCCATTGTTTGGGCTACACCTTC
. | TRBJ1-5 | . | TRBV28 | CASSLLDTSKPQHF | TGTGCCAGCAGTTTATTGGACACCTCAAAGCCCCAGCATTTT
. | TRBJ2-5 | TRBD2 | TRBV25-1 | CASSETSGRMETQYF | TGTGCCAGCAGTGAAACTAGCGGGAGGATGGAGACCCAGTACTTC
. | TRBJ2-7 | TRBD1 | TRBV7-2 | CASSLFEPDRAGEQYF | TGTGCCAGCAGCTTATTCGAACCGGACAGGGCCGGCGAGCAGTACTTC